The T cell receptor beta chain described here comes from a study of blood T cell repertoires in COVID-19. At the level of the study: Samples came from the United States, Italy and Spain, spanning acute and convalescent COVID-19. PBMCs, B-cell-depleted T cells, or T cells provided the cDNA or gDNA that made up the material.

Original processing methods: By means of reference gene primer amplification, nucleated cell counts were estimated. Assay used: immunoSEQ multiplex PCR; TCRdb lists only in-frame clones, some missing. The V and J calls and clone size come from that table; D and trimming were worked out from the DNA. Of some 230,000 clones listed, about 81% are singletons. The CDR3 runs to 17 residues. The V gene's germline CDR1 is GTSNPN and CDR2 SVGIG (reference sequence). J lost 2 bases, V lost 3 bases, and 13 bases had no gene match. Enrolment of Seattle patients took place during active infection, and they were followed longitudinally.

The V call is TRBV30, the J call TRBJ2-5, with 9 bases lining up with TRBD2. The source material was peripheral blood. The TCR originated in a woman older than 75 with COVID-19, enrolled during active disease. The CDR3 DNA is TGTGCCTGGAGACCTAGATACGGACTAGCGTCTCAAGAGACCCAGTACTTC. This encodes CAWRPRYGLASQETQYF.